The source of this TCR beta chain is a study of blood T cell repertoires in COVID-19. Libraries were prepared by immunoSEQ multiplex PCR; TCRdb keeps only in-frame clonotypes and omits some of them. The sample holds around 95,000 clones, roughly 79% seen once. Deletions cut 7 bases from V and 4 bases from J, with 13 bases between. The CDR3 has 13 residues. CDR1 is LGHNT, CDR2 FRNRAP, per germline. This receptor was obtained from a woman aged 70-85 years with acute or convalescent COVID-19. The sequencing input was peripheral blood. This chain links TRBV12-5 with TRBJ1-1; D is possibly TRBD1 (5 bases). The CDR3 sequence is CASVLGGGTEAFF. The CDR3 region has the DNA TGTGCTAGTGTCCTGGGGGGGGGCACTGAAGCTTTCTTT.